This record looks at one T cell receptor (beta chain) sequence and its context. The antigen remains undetermined. The data were taken from a study of cytomegalovirus exposure and HLA in healthy donors. Only in-frame clones appear in the TCRdb table, and some are missing; sequencing was by immunoSEQ multiplex PCR. The sample has some 180,000 clones; about 89% are singletons. Overall study results and limits: Three CMV-associated chains proved CMV antigen-specific in vitro.

After removal of 6 bases from V and 3 bases from J, the junction contained 9 bases not matched to a gene. The V gene's germline CDR1 is KGHSH and CDR2 LQKENI. The CDR3 has 15 residues. V gene TRBV18 combines with J gene TRBJ1-1, with 8 bases identical to TRBD1. The source is a man aged 30-40 years in good health and CMV-seropositive. The sequenced material came from PBMCs. CDR3 amino acids: CASSDQGARDTEAFF. The CDR3 DNA reads as TGTGCCAGCTCCGATCAGGGGGCGCGGGACACTGAAGCTTTCTTT.